This T cell receptor (beta chain) was identified in a study of cytomegalovirus exposure and HLA in healthy donors listed by TCRdb under 2017. Looking at the study overall: The 666 repertoires of the first cohort and the 120 validation repertoires were produced on the same platform, according to a later analysis. The aim of the study was to test whether cataloging public T cell receptors could identify signatures of past pathogen exposure. Along with the approximately 670-subject first cohort, a separate validation cohort of some 130 different subjects was used. To predict cytomegalovirus infection status, the study combined high-throughput TCR immunosequencing, statistical association of individual TCRs with disease status, and machine learning. General findings and caveats noted by the study authors: A later analysis found that TCRs clustered in the first cohort also tended to co-occur in the approximately 120 validation repertoires, with 94% of cluster scores above 0. In the study, about 150 TCR beta chains were listed as associated with cytomegalovirus. In vitro tests confirmed that a few of the cytomegalovirus-associated TCR beta chains recognize cytomegalovirus antigens. The validation cohort had no HLA typing available for a later analysis, so co-occurrence within that cohort was assessed over all 120 or so repertoires. It was suggested by the authors that the approach could potentially be generalized to other disease states and immunological phenotypes. While some public TCRs were present in many individuals, most TCR sequences turned up only very rarely across donors. In both the original and validation cohorts, the classifier was reported to diagnose cytomegalovirus status with high specificity and sensitivity.

Library method: the immunoSEQ multiplex PCR assay. The original methods were these. A statistical classification framework was developed to diagnose cytomegalovirus status using the catalog of TCR beta chain sequences. In its TCRdb copy, this immuneACCESS table keeps in-frame sequences only and misses some clones. Where compared with another copy, unresolved V genes explain less than half of these, and the others have no known cause. V, J and clone size derive from that table, while D and trimming were established from the DNA sequence. A total of some 110,000 clones appear in this sample, more than 85% of them only once. Together, the top ten hold 4% to 5.5% of the sample. From V the trimming removes 3 bases and from J it removes 5 bases, while the gene matches leave 3 bases of the junction unaccounted for. Counted from cysteine to phenylalanine, this CDR3 has 14 amino acids. Only CDR3 DNA is held: 42 bases, read in frame from base 1. Based on the germline V gene, the CDR1 and CDR2 sequences are SGHAT and FQNNGV.

With regard to this clone: Its antigen is unknown. Base qualities are missing; no much larger clone stands one base away.

Separate from the approximately 670-subject first cohort, the validation cohort of about 120 subjects was the group to which the donors belonged. The sequenced sample consisted of PBMCs. The chain joins TRBV11-2 to TRBJ2-3; 9 nucleotides in the junction match TRBD2. This clonotype was sampled from a man between 18 and 35 years old in good health and CMV-seropositive. The nucleotides read TGTGCCAGCAGCTTTAGGCGGGGGGGAGATACGCAGTATTTT. This codes for CASSFRRGGDTQYF.